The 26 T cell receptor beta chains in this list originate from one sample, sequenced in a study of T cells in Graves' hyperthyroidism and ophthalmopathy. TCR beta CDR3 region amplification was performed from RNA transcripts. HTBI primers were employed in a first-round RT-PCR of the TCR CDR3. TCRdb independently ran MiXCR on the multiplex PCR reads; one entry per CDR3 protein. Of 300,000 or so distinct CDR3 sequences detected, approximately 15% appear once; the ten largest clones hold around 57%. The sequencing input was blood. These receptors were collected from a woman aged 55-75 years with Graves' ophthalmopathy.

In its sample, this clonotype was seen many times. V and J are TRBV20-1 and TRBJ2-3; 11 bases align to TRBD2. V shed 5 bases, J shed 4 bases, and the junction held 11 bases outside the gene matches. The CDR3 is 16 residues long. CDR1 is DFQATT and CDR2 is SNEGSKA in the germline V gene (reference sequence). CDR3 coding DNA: TGCAGTGCTCCTCCTAATAGCGGGAGGGGGGCAGATACGCAGTATTTT. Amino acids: CSAPPNSGRGADTQYF.

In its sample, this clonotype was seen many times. The CDR3: CASSSRDRISGYTF. The DNA of the CDR3 is TGTGCCAGCAGTTCCCGGGACAGAATCTCTGGCTACACCTTC. The V gene is TRBV6-1, the J gene TRBJ1-2; 7 nucleotides align to TRBD1. There are 14 residues in the CDR3. Germline V lookup: CDR1 MNHNS, CDR2 SASEGT. The V segment lost 5 bases and the J segment 7 bases; nucleotides outside the gene matches: 10.

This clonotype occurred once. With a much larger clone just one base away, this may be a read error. DNA for the CDR3: TGTGCCTGCAGTTTATACAGGGGAAACACCATATATTTT. Its protein product is CACSLYRGNTIYF. This chain joins TRBV12-3 or TRBV12-4 and TRBJ1-3, with D possibly being TRBD1 (5 bases). This CDR3 is 13 amino acids long.

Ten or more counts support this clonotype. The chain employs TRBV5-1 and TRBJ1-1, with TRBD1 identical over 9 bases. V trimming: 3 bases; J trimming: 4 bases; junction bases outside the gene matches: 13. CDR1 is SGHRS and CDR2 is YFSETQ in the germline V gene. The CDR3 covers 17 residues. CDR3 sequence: CASSWHAQQGAGTEAFF. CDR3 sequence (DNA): TGCGCCAGCAGCTGGCATGCCCAACAGGGGGCAGGCACTGAAGCTTTCTTT.

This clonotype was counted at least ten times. In DNA form, the CDR3 reads TGTGCCAGCAGTTCTTTGAGGGGGCGCGACACTGAAGCTTTCTTT. This encodes CASSSLRGRDTEAFF. The chain couples TRBV6-2 or TRBV6-3 to TRBJ1-1; 7 bases map to TRBD1. Germline V lookup: CDR1 MNHEY, CDR2 SVGEGT. The V gene end was trimmed by 4 bases and the J gene end by 3 bases; junction bases not matched to a gene: 8. The CDR3 has 15 amino acids.

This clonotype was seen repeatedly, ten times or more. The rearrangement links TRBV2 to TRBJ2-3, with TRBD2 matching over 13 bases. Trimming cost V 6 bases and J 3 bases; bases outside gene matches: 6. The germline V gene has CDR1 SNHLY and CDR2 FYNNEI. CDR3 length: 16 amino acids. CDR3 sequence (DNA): TGTGCCAGCAGCCGTACTAGCGGGGGGGTAACAGATACGCAGTATTTT. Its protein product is CASSRTSGGVTDTQYF.

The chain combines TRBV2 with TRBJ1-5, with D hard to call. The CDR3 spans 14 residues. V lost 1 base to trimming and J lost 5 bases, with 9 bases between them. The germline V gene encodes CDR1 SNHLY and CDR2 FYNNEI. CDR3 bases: TGTGCCAGCAGTGAAGGCACAGATTATCAGCCCCAGCATTTT. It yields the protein CASSEGTDYQPQHF.

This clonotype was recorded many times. CDR3 nucleotide sequence: TGTGCCAGCAGAAAGAACGGTGGCAGCGAGACCCAGTACTTC. Protein product: CASRKNGGSETQYF. The rearrangement links TRBV27 to TRBJ2-5; no firm D call. Germline assignment: CDR1 MNHEY and CDR2 SMNVEV (reference sequence). CDR3 length: 14 amino acids. Trimming took off 6 bases at V and 5 bases at J, with 16 bases between the two ends.

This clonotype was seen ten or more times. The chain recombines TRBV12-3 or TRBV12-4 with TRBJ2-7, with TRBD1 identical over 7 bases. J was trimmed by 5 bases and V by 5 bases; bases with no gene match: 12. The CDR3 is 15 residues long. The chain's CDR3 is CASSPLTQGPHEQYF. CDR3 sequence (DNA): TGTGCCAGCAGTCCCCTCACACAGGGGCCCCACGAGCAGTACTTC.

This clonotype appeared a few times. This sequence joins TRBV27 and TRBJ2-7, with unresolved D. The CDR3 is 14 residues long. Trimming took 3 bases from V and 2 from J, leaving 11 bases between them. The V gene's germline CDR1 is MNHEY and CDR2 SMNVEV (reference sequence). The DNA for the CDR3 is TGTGCCAGCAGTTTTTGGGCCTCCCCCTACGAGCAGTACTTC. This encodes CASSFWASPYEQYF.

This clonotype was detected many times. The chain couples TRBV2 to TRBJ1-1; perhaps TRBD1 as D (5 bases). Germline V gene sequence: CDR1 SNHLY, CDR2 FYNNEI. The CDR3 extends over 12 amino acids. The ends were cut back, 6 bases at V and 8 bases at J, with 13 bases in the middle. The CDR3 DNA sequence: TGTGCCAGCAGAGACGACAGCCCCGAAGCTTTCTTT. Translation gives CASRDDSPEAFF. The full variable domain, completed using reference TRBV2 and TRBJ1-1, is EPEVTQTPSHQVTQMGQEVILRCVPISNHLYFYWYRQILGQKVEFLVSFYNNEISEKSEIFDDQFSVERPDGSNFTLKIRSTKLEDSAMYFCASRDDSPEAFFGQGTRLTVV.

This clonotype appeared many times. CDR3 in DNA: TGCAGTGCTAGAGGACTAGCGGGAGTTACGGGGGAGCAGTACTTC. It translates to CSARGLAGVTGEQYF. The rearrangement links TRBV20-1 to TRBJ2-7; 12 nucleotides agree with TRBD2. J gave up 7 bases and V 1 base, and 8 bases lay outside the gene matches. The CDR3 length is 15 residues. Germline V gene sequence: CDR1 DFQATT, CDR2 SNEGSKA (reference sequence).

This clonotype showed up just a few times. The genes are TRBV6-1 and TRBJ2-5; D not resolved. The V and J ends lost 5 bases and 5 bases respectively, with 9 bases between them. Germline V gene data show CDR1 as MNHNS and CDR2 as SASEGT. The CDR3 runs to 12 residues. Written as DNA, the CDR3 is TGTGCCAGCAGTTATGGTCGGGAGACCCAGTACTTC. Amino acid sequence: CASSYGRETQYF.

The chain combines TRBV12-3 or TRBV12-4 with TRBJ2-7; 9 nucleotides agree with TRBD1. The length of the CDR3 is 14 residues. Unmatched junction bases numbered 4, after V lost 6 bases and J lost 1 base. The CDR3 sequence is CASSGTGRSYEQYF. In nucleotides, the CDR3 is TGTGCCAGCAGCGGGACAGGGCGGTCCTACGAGCAGTACTTC.

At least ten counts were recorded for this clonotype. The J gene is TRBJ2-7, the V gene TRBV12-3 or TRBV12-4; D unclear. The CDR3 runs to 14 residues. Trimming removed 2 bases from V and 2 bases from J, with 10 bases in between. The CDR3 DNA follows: TGTGCCAGCAGTTTACAAGCAGTTGCCTACGAGCAGTACTTC. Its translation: CASSLQAVAYEQYF.

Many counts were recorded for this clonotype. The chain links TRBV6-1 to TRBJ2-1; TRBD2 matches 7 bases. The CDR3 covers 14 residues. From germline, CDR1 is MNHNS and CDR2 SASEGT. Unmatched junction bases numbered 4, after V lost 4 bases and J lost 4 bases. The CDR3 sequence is CASSVSGEYNEQFF. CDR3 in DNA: TGTGCCAGCAGTGTCAGCGGGGAATACAATGAGCAGTTCTTC.

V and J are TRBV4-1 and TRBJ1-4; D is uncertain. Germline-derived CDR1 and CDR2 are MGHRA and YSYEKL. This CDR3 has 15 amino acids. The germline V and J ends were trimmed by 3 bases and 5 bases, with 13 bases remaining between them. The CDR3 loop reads CASSQAPGNNEKLFF. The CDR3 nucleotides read TGCGCCAGCAGCCAGGCTCCGGGGAACAATGAAAAACTGTTTTTT.

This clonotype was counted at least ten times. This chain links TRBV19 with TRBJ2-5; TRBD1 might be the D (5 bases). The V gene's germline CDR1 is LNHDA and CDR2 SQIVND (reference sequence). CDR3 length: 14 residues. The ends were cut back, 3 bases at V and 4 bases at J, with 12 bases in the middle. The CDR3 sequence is CASSIYGQGETQYF. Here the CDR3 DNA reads TGTGCCAGTAGTATCTACGGCCAGGGAGAGACCCAGTACTTC.

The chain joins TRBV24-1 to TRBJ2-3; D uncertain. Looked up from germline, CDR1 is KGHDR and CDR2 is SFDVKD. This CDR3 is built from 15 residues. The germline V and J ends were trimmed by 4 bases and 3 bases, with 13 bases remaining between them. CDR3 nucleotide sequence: TGTGCCACCAGTGACCCAGGAACGAGGACAGATACGCAGTATTTT. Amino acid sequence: CATSDPGTRTDTQYF.

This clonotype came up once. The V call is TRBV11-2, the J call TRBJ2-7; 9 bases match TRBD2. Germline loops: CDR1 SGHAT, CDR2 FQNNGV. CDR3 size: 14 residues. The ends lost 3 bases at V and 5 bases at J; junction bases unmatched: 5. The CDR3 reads CASSLRGGINEQYF. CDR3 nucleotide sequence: TGTGCCAGCAGCTTGCGGGGGGGCATCAACGAGCAGTACTTC.

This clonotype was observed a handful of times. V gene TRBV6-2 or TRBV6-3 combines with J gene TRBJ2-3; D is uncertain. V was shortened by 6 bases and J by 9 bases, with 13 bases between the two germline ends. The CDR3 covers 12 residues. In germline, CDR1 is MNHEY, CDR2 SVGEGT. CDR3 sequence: CASSLKSVTQYF. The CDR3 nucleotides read TGTGCCAGCAGCCTAAAGAGCGTAACGCAGTATTTT.

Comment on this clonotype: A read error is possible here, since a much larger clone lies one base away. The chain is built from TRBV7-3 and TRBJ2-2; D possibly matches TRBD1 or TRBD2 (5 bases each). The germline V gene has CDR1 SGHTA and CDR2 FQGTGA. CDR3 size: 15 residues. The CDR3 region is CASSLGRLNAGELFF. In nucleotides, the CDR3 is TGTGCCAGCAGCTTGGGACGGTTGAACGCCGGGGAGCTGTTTTTT. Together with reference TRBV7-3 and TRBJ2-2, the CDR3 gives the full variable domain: GAGVSQTPSNKVTEKGKYVELRCDPISGHTALYWYRQSLGQGPEFLIYFQGTGAADDSGLPNDRFFAVRPEGSVSTLKIQRTERGDSAVYLCASSLGRLNAGELFFGEGSRLTVL.

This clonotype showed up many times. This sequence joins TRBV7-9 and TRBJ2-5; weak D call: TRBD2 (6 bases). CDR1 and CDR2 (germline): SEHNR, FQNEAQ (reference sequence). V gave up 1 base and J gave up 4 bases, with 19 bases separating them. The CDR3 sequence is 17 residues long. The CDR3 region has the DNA TGTGCCAGCAGCTTAGTAGGGAGGTCCGGACTCGGAGAGACCCAGTACTTC. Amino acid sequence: CASSLVGRSGLGETQYF.

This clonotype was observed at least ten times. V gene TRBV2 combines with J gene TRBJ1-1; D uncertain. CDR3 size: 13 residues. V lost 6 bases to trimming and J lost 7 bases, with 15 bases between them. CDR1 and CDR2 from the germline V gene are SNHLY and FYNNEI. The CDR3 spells CASSSLARIEAFF. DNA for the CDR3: TGTGCCAGCAGCTCTCTCGCTCGGATTGAAGCTTTCTTT.

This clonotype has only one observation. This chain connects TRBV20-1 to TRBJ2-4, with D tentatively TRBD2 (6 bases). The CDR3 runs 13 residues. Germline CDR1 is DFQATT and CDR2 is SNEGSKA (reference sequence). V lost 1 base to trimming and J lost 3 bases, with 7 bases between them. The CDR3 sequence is CSARGRGKNIQYF. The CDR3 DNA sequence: TGCAGTGCTAGAGGGCGGGGCAAAAACATTCAGTACTTC.

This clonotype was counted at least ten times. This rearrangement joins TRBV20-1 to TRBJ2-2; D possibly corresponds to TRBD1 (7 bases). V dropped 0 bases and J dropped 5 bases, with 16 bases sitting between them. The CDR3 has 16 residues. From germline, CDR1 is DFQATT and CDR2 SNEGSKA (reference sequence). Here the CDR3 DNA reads TGCAGTGCTAGAGACCGGACCAGGGGGGAAACCGGGGAGCTGTTTTTT. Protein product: CSARDRTRGETGELFF.